This is a list of T cell receptor beta chains from one sample in a study of cytomegalovirus exposure and HLA in healthy donors. The protocol was immunoSEQ multiplex PCR, while the TCRdb copy is restricted to in-frame clones and leaves out a portion. The data show 74,000 or so clones, with about 80% seen just once and under 3% held by the top ten. Sequencing was done on a sample of PBMCs. The receptors were gathered from a man aged 45-65 years in good health and CMV-seropositive. The CDR3 runs from the conserved cysteine through the conserved F or W. Each record gives: clone size, D gene, V gene, J gene, CDR3 protein, CDR3 DNA. The D gene is left open where the match is weak. Where a row states a size, it is once, few, many or the class of an expanded clone; other rows omit it.

abundance: few; d_gene: TRBD2; v_gene: TRBV11-2; j_gene: TRBJ2-4; CDR3aa: CASRRLAGKGNSQYF; CDR3nt: TGTGCCAGCAGGCGACTAGCGGGAAAGGGAAACAGTCAGTACTTC
abundance: -; d_gene: -; v_gene: TRBV11-2; j_gene: TRBJ1-3; CDR3aa: CARAVLPGQGYRSGNTIYF; CDR3nt: TGTGCCAGAGCCGTCCTCCCGGGCCAGGGTTACAGATCTGGAAACACCATATATTTT
abundance: -; d_gene: TRBD1; v_gene: TRBV11-2; j_gene: TRBJ1-2; CDR3aa: CASSLERQGGYTF; CDR3nt: TGTGCCAGCAGCTTAGAGAGACAGGGTGGCTACACCTTC
abundance: -; d_gene: -; v_gene: TRBV11-2; j_gene: TRBJ1-2; CDR3aa: CASSSIRLARKDYGYTF; CDR3nt: TGTGCCAGCAGCTCCATAAGACTGGCACGTAAAGACTATGGCTACACCTTC
abundance: -; d_gene: TRBD2; v_gene: TRBV27; j_gene: TRBJ2-7; CDR3aa: CASSSRSGRVEQYF; CDR3nt: TGTGCCAGCAGCTCACGTAGCGGGAGGGTCGAGCAGTACTTC
abundance: once; d_gene: -; v_gene: TRBV9; j_gene: TRBJ1-4; CDR3aa: CASSADHSTRGTNEKLFF; CDR3nt: TGTGCCAGCAGCGCCGACCACAGTACACGGGGAACTAATGAAAAACTGTTTTTT
abundance: -; d_gene: TRBD1; v_gene: TRBV10-2; j_gene: TRBJ1-4; CDR3aa: CASSDPRPGQGILRTEKLFF; CDR3nt: TGCGCCAGCAGTGACCCACGGCCGGGACAGGGCATATTACGGACTGAAAAACTGTTTTTT
abundance: -; d_gene: -; v_gene: TRBV6-5; j_gene: TRBJ2-3; CDR3aa: CASSFLDTQYF; CDR3nt: TGTGCCAGCAGTTTCTTAGATACGCAGTATTTT
abundance: -; d_gene: -; v_gene: TRBV7-3; j_gene: TRBJ2-4; CDR3aa: CASSSHCRYRAKNSQYF; CDR3nt: TGTGCCAGCAGCTCCCACTGCAGGTATCGCGCCAAAAACAGTCAGTACTTC
abundance: few; d_gene: TRBD1; v_gene: TRBV15; j_gene: TRBJ2-1; CDR3aa: CATSRGKGAEEQFF; CDR3nt: TGTGCCACCAGCAGAGGTAAGGGGGCTGAAGAGCAGTTCTTC
abundance: -; d_gene: TRBD2; v_gene: TRBV29-1; j_gene: TRBJ2-1; CDR3aa: CSAHRGGRGNEQFF; CDR3nt: TGCAGCGCCCACCGGGGCGGGAGGGGCAATGAGCAGTTCTTC
abundance: -; d_gene: -; v_gene: TRBV9; j_gene: TRBJ1-2; CDR3aa: CASSEELVGDGYTF; CDR3nt: TGTGCCAGCAGTGAGGAATTGGTCGGGGATGGCTACACCTTC
abundance: few; d_gene: -; v_gene: TRBV2; j_gene: TRBJ2-7; CDR3aa: CASSEVRGSKDEQYF; CDR3nt: TGTGCCAGCAGTGAAGTCAGGGGCTCTAAGGACGAGCAGTACTTC
abundance: -; d_gene: TRBD1; v_gene: TRBV27; j_gene: TRBJ1-2; CDR3aa: CASRGQGAGGYTF; CDR3nt: TGTGCCAGCAGGGGACAGGGGGCTGGTGGCTACACCTTC
abundance: few; d_gene: TRBD2; v_gene: TRBV11-1; j_gene: TRBJ2-3; CDR3aa: CASSLSGSGSTDTQYF; CDR3nt: TGTGCCAGCAGCTTATCGGGTAGCGGGAGCACAGATACGCAGTATTTT
abundance: -; d_gene: -; v_gene: TRBV7-9; j_gene: TRBJ1-1; CDR3aa: CASSLGTANTEAFF; CDR3nt: TGTGCCAGCAGCTTAGGAACTGCGAACACTGAAGCTTTCTTT
abundance: -; d_gene: -; v_gene: TRBV6-1; j_gene: TRBJ2-4; CDR3aa: CASSDGQGIGNSQYF; CDR3nt: TGTGCCAGCAGTGATGGGCAGGGCATAGGAAACAGTCAGTACTTC
abundance: -; d_gene: TRBD2; v_gene: TRBV4-1; j_gene: TRBJ2-5; CDR3aa: CASSLSSGSETQYF; CDR3nt: TGCGCCAGCAGCCTATCTAGCGGGTCGGAGACCCAGTACTTC
abundance: -; d_gene: TRBD1; v_gene: TRBV11-3; j_gene: TRBJ2-1; CDR3aa: CASSHRDSITNEQFF; CDR3nt: TGTGCCAGCAGCCACCGGGACAGCATTACGAATGAGCAGTTCTTC
abundance: few; d_gene: -; v_gene: TRBV21-1; j_gene: TRBJ2-7; CDR3aa: CASSKVWGTFSSYEQYF; CDR3nt: TGTGCCAGCAGCAAAGTGTGGGGGACTTTCAGCTCCTACGAGCAGTACTTC